Given below is one T cell receptor (beta chain) in context. Its antigen is not identified. Germline V gene data show CDR1 as MNHNY and CDR2 as SVGAGI (reference sequence). This CDR3 spans 16 amino acids. Unmatched junction bases numbered 13, after V lost 4 bases and J lost 8 bases. This sample's time point: blood at routine non-recurrence follow-up after resection. The authors sequenced whole RNA from tumor, nontumor lung or frozen PBMC without sorting. The entry originates in a study of spatial heterogeneity in lung cancer. Overall study findings and caveats: Tumor TCRs that were ubiquitous and expanded showed up in blood more at resection than follow-up.

The study tagged each TCR cDNA molecule with a unique molecular identifier. TCRdb reprocessed the 5' RACE reads via MiXCR and lists one record per CDR3 protein. The sample lists 25,000 to 30,000 distinct CDR3 sequences; roughly 6% were seen once. The rearrangement links TRBV6-6 to TRBJ2-1, with TRBD1 identical over 8 bases. The sample was PBMCs, taken at follow-up. The receptor comes from a male donor with early-stage non-small cell lung cancer. The CDR3 protein is CASSSTTGAQDHEQFF. The CDR3 region has the DNA TGTGCCAGCAGTTCCACGACAGGGGCACAGGACCATGAGCAGTTCTTC.